Listed here are 7 T cell receptor beta chains from one sample, sequenced in a study of cytomegalovirus exposure and HLA in healthy donors. The PCR contained 60 Vbeta and 13 Jbeta primers. Produced via immunoSEQ multiplex PCR; TCRdb's table is partial and in-frame only. The table has about 130,000 clones, roughly 80% seen once. The sample consisted of PBMCs. These receptor sequences come from a man aged 25-45 years in good health and CMV-seronegative.

The V call is TRBV6-5, the J call TRBJ1-4; D uncertain. CDR3 size: 15 residues. Germline V CDR1 and CDR2: MNHEY, SVGAGI. Trimming shortened V by 5 bases and J by 9 bases, and 19 bases separated the two germline ends. The CDR3 DNA is TGTGCCAGCAGTCTCACGGGTGAGCGCGGGAAAAAACTGTTTTTT. This gives the protein CASSLTGERGKKLFF.

The chain uses TRBV10-2 and TRBJ2-1; D may be TRBD2 (6 bases). The CDR3 has 17 amino acids. Germline CDR1 is WSHSY and CDR2 is SAAADI. Trimming left V 2 bases short and J 0 bases short, with 14 bases between. CDR3 protein: CASSEPRDGSSYNEQFF. The CDR3 coding sequence is TGCGCCAGCAGTGAGCCGAGGGACGGGAGCTCCTACAATGAGCAGTTCTTC.

The V gene is TRBV20-1, the J gene TRBJ1-1, with D unclear. Germline CDR1 and CDR2: DFQATT and SNEGSKA (reference sequence). The CDR3 extends over 11 amino acids. V lost 5 bases and J lost 1, with 5 bases in between. CDR3 coding DNA: TGCAGTGCTTACAGGAACACTGAAGCTTTCTTT. Its translation is CSAYRNTEAFF.

The J gene is TRBJ2-1, the V gene TRBV9, with TRBD1 matching over 7 bases. From germline, CDR1 is SGDLS and CDR2 YYNGEE. This CDR3 region has 15 residues. V shed 2 bases and J 5 bases; nucleotides not matched to a gene: 7. The CDR3 coding sequence is TGTGCCAGCAGCGTTTCGGGACAGTCAAACAATGAGCAGTTCTTC. Its protein is CASSVSGQSNNEQFF.

This rearrangement joins TRBV2 to TRBJ1-2, with D unresolved. CDR1 is SNHLY, CDR2 FYNNEI, per germline. V lost 0 bases and J lost 7, with 15 bases in between. The CDR3 has 15 amino acids. DNA for the CDR3: TGTGCCAGCAGTGAAGCGGGGAGGATCAAACGTGGCTACACCTTC. This encodes CASSEAGRIKRGYTF.

This chain links TRBV7-7 with TRBJ2-1; the match to TRBD1 covers 7 bases. Losses at the gene ends were 5 bases for V and 7 bases for J; bases not matched to a gene: 20. Per the germline V gene, CDR1 is SSHAT and CDR2 is FNYEAQ (reference sequence). This CDR3 contains 18 residues. CDR3 DNA sequence: TGTGCCAGCAGCCCTTCTTTAGGGGGCGCAGGGCCCCCTAATGAGCAGTTCTTC. Translating gives CASSPSLGGAGPPNEQFF.

This clone appeared a few times. This chain joins TRBV18 and TRBJ2-1, with 11 positions matching TRBD2. Germline lookup yields CDR1 KGHSH and CDR2 LQKENI. V shed 2 bases, J shed 4 bases, and the junction held 1 base outside the gene matches. The CDR3 covers 15 residues. CDR3 sequence reads: CASSPGTSGYNEQFF. CDR3 bases: TGTGCCAGCTCACCAGGGACTAGCGGATACAATGAGCAGTTCTTC.